The 17 T cell receptor beta chains given below trace back to one sample, sequenced in a study of blood T cell repertoires in COVID-19. The method was immunoSEQ multiplex PCR; TCRdb's version includes in-frame clones alone and lacks a portion of them. The table lists about 140,000 clones, 70% to 90% of them singletons. The sequenced sample consisted of peripheral blood. These receptors all come from a woman aged 55-69 years with acute or convalescent COVID-19.

The genes are TRBV5-5 and TRBJ2-5, with a weak D call TRBD1 (5 bases). Germline V gene sequence: CDR1 SGHKS, CDR2 YYEKEE (reference sequence). The CDR3 contains 15 residues. Trimming removed 4 bases from V and 0 bases from J, with 13 bases in between. This chain's CDR3 is CASSPERGYQETQYF. The CDR3 nucleotides read TGTGCCAGCAGCCCGGAAAGGGGTTACCAAGAGACCCAGTACTTC.

The CDR3 nucleotides are TGTGCCAGCAGCTTTATGGGGCGTGAAAAACTGTTTTTT. Translating gives CASSFMGREKLFF. V gene TRBV11-3 combines with J gene TRBJ1-4; tentative D call: TRBD1 (5 bases). Germline-derived CDR1 and CDR2 are SGHNT and YENEEA. The V end was cut by 3 bases, the J end by 7 bases, with 9 bases between. CDR3 length equals 13 residues.

This chain joins TRBV28 and TRBJ2-4, with 9 nucleotides matching TRBD1. The V gene end was trimmed by 5 bases and the J gene end by 6 bases; junction bases not matched to a gene: 5. The length of the CDR3 is 14 residues. The germline V gene encodes CDR1 MDHEN and CDR2 SYDVKM. The CDR3 loop is CASSGTGKGNIQYF. The CDR3 DNA is TGTGCCAGCAGTGGGACAGGGAAGGGAAACATTCAGTACTTC.

CDR3 in amino acids: CASSTDKNTEAFF. CDR3 coding DNA: TGTGCCAGCAGCACAGACAAGAACACTGAAGCTTTCTTT. The V gene is TRBV25-1, the J gene TRBJ1-1; D remains ambiguous. This CDR3 is 13 amino acids long. From germline, CDR1 is MGHDK and CDR2 SYGVNS. The ends were cut back, 6 bases at V and 1 base at J, with 9 bases in the middle.

This chain links TRBV24-1 with TRBJ2-2, with D perhaps TRBD1 (7 bases). Germline CDR1 is KGHDR and CDR2 is SFDVKD. Trimming shortened V by 7 bases and J by 1 base, and 9 bases separated the two germline ends. This CDR3 comprises 14 residues. CDR3 protein: CATSRGENTGELFF. CDR3 bases: TGTGCCACCAGCAGGGGGGAGAACACCGGGGAGCTGTTTTTT.

The rearrangement joins TRBV9 to TRBJ1-5; D remains ambiguous. The length of the CDR3 is 15 residues. CDR1 and CDR2 from the germline V gene are SGDLS and YYNGEE. Trimming shortened V by 2 bases and J by 5 bases, and 14 bases separated the two germline ends. Here the CDR3 reads CASSVGGRADQPQHF. CDR3 DNA sequence: TGTGCCAGCAGCGTCGGCGGGCGGGCCGATCAGCCCCAGCATTTT.

CDR3 in amino acids: CASSMSSYNEQFF. The CDR3 coding sequence is TGTGCCAGTAGTATGAGCTCCTACAATGAGCAGTTCTTC. The chain has TRBV19 and TRBJ2-1; no reliable D call. CDR3 length: 13 amino acids. The ends were cut back, 3 bases at V and 0 bases at J, with 3 bases in the middle. Germline V CDR1 and CDR2: LNHDA, SQIVND (reference sequence). The variable domain in full, completed from reference TRBV19 and TRBJ2-1, reads DGGITQSPKYLFRKEGQNVTLSCEQNLNHDAMYWYRQDPGQGLRLIYYSQIVNDFQKGDIAEGYSVSREKKESFPLTVTSAQKNPTAFYLCASSMSSYNEQFFGPGTRLTVL.

The V gene is TRBV9, the J gene TRBJ2-4; D gene unclear. The CDR3 is 16 residues long. The V and J ends lost 4 bases and 0 bases respectively, with 14 bases between them. From germline, CDR1 is SGDLS and CDR2 YYNGEE. The CDR3 is CASSQVSMIAKNIQYF. Here the CDR3 DNA reads TGTGCCAGCAGCCAGGTATCTATGATAGCCAAAAACATTCAGTACTTC.

The rearrangement links TRBV7-3 to TRBJ2-2; 8 bases line up with TRBD1. V gave up 5 bases and J gave up 7 bases; unmatched junction bases: 15. CDR1 SGHTA and CDR2 FQGTGA come from the germline V gene. CDR3 length: 17 residues. CDR3 region: CASSPSLGQVSFGELFF. The CDR3 coding sequence is TGTGCCAGCAGCCCTTCCCTGGGACAGGTTAGCTTCGGGGAGCTGTTTTTT.

This chain links TRBV7-6 with TRBJ2-3, with TRBD2 identical over 10 bases. V shed 4 bases, J shed 2 bases, and the junction held 15 bases outside the gene matches. The CDR3 is 19 amino acids. Germline V lookup: CDR1 SGHVS, CDR2 FNYEAQ. CDR3 bases: TGTGCCAGCAGCTCCAGCGAGGCAGGACTAGCGGAGACCACAGATACGCAGTATTTT. Translating it yields CASSSSEAGLAETTDTQYF.

The rearrangement links TRBV7-6 to TRBJ2-5; 8 bases fit TRBD2. The CDR3 is 15 residues long. The germline V gene has CDR1 SGHVS and CDR2 FNYEAQ. Germline trimming cut 2 bases from V and 2 bases from J; bases unmatched to any gene: 4. CDR3 sequence (DNA): TGTGCCAGCAGCTTATGGCGCGGGGGGCAAGAGACCCAGTACTTC. It codes for CASSLWRGGQETQYF. The full variable domain, completed using reference TRBV7-6 and TRBJ2-5, is GAGVSQSPRYKVTKRGQDVALRCDPISGHVSLYWYRQALGQGPEFLTYFNYEAQQDKSGLPNDRFSAERPEGSISTLTIQRTEQRDSAMYRCASSLWRGGQETQYFGPGTRLLVL.

The gene calls are TRBV6-6 and TRBJ2-3; D is perhaps TRBD2 (6 bases). Per germline, CDR1 MNHNY and CDR2 SVGAGI (reference sequence). The CDR3 covers 14 residues. The germline V and J ends were trimmed by 0 bases and 6 bases, with 10 bases remaining between them. Here the CDR3 reads CASSYSAGLDTQYF. CDR3 DNA: TGTGCCAGCAGTTACTCGGCGGGGTTGGATACGCAGTATTTT.

The chain recombines TRBV9 with TRBJ2-1; 7 bases map to TRBD1. Germline CDR1 and CDR2: SGDLS and YYNGEE. The CDR3 consists of 18 residues. Losses at the gene ends were 3 bases for V and 1 base for J; bases not matched to a gene: 13. CDR3: CASSDRRDSSPSYNEQFF. The CDR3 DNA sequence: TGTGCCAGCAGCGATCGCCGGGACAGCAGTCCTTCCTACAATGAGCAGTTCTTC.

This chain uses TRBV6-4 with TRBJ2-6; D may be TRBD1 (5 bases). The CDR3 length is 15 residues. Germline V gene sequence: CDR1 MRHNA, CDR2 SNTAGT. V shed 2 bases and J shed 0 bases, with 5 bases lying between them. For the CDR3, the DNA is TGTGCCAGCAGTGACCAGGGCTCTGGGGCCAACGTCCTGACTTTC. This sequence encodes CASSDQGSGANVLTF.

The chain carries TRBV9 and TRBJ2-7, with 13 positions matching TRBD2. This CDR3 comprises 18 residues. From germline, CDR1 is SGDLS and CDR2 YYNGEE. Unmatched junction bases numbered 14, after V lost 4 bases and J lost 4 bases. The CDR3 DNA is TGTGCCAGCAGCCCTAGACTAGCGGGGGGTCCGGATGGGTACGAGCAGTACTTC. Encoded protein: CASSPRLAGGPDGYEQYF.

The chain carries TRBV12-3 or TRBV12-4 and TRBJ2-3, with TRBD2 identical over 8 bases. The CDR3 totals 13 residues. With 6 bases clipped from V and 5 bases from J, the junction kept 4 bases outside the gene matches. The CDR3 loop reads CASRIAGGDTQYF. The CDR3 DNA follows: TGTGCCAGCAGAATCGCGGGGGGAGATACGCAGTATTTT.

CDR3 nucleotide sequence: TGTGCCAGCAGCCAACCCCCAATAGGACTAGCGGGGTCCGGGGAGCTGTTTTTT. Amino acids: CASSQPPIGLAGSGELFF. V usage is TRBV3-1 (or the pseudogene TRBV3-2) and J usage is TRBJ2-2, with 12 bases that match TRBD2. Trimming took 2 bases from V and 6 from J; bases not matched to a gene: 10. CDR3 size: 18 residues. Germline CDR1 and CDR2: LGHDT and YNNKEL (reference sequence).